The entry below describes one T cell receptor beta chain. This clone was found once. Which antigen it targets is not known. Nothing much larger sits one base from this clone, and base qualities are not available. The data are from a study of cytomegalovirus exposure and HLA in healthy donors (TCRdb year 2017). Regarding the study in general: In an earlier analysis of 587 of the donors, less than 350 Gb of sequence data and some 100 million unique TCR beta sequences from about 179 million T cells were reported. An early release covering roughly 580 HLA-typed donors comprised 300 to 350 gigabases of sequencing data and about 90 million unique TCR sequences. Among the roughly 380 genotyped donors, about 85% belonged to the genetic ancestry cluster associated with self-reported Caucasian donors. The study was designed to test whether signatures of past pathogen exposure could be identified by cataloging public T cell receptors. The study profiled the T cell repertoires of hundreds of subjects by immunosequencing and related them to cytomegalovirus serostatus. A separate validation cohort of roughly 110 different subjects was used in addition to the roughly 670-subject first cohort. The study combined high-throughput TCR immunosequencing, statistical association of individual TCRs with disease status, and machine learning to predict cytomegalovirus infection status. A later analysis re-analyzed previously published TCR beta repertoires from 660 or so donors and added high-resolution HLA genotyping to study TCR occurrence patterns. Rather than drawing on any new phenotypic data, the later analysis identified candidate immune exposures from TCR beta sequences and the way those sequences occurred across donors. To decide whether each TCR beta V gene segment behaved as functional or pseudogenic, an earlier analysis of fewer than 750 of the donors relied on high-throughput TCR beta sequencing. Donor age, sex, ethnicity and CMV serostatus were collected together with the repertoire data. A later genetic analysis used genome-wide SNP genotypes for 398 of the 666 donors, treating that subset as a discovery cohort. Every repertoire in the discovery cohort had been generated on one and the same sequencing platform. HLA typing included class I and class II loci at four-digit resolution. Typing coverage varied by locus: roughly 620-640 donors for A, B, C, DRB1 and DQB1; roughly 510 for DQA1; over 600 for DPA1; roughly 450 for DPB1. Several DR-DQ haplotypes were treated as single units for association and clustering because of strong linkage in the cohort. On average, around 230,000 unique TCR beta nucleotide sequences were sequenced per donor among 398 genotyped donors of the cohort, with about 19% of those sequences being non-productive.

Study-wide conclusions, independent of this receptor: Because HLA typing was unavailable for some donors at each locus, only the typed subset was used in association tests. Sequencing depth was assumed to be roughly uniform across donors in the presence/absence analyses, though that assumption may not hold. A group of highly shared sequence variants was considered likely to be a technical artifact of the sequencing pipeline. A later analysis found that HLA-associated TCR beta chains were more clonally expanded and had lower generation probabilities than equally common non-associated chains. Cytomegalovirus status was reported to be diagnosed by the classifier with high specificity and sensitivity in both the original and validation cohorts. Linkage disequilibrium might explain the correlated functional status among segregating V segments, but an unknown experimental factor could not be excluded. A later analysis found that most CMV-associated TCR beta chains appeared HLA-restricted, with HLA associations seemingly driven largely by CMV exposure. Most TCR sequences were observed very rarely across donors, whereas some public TCRs were present in many individuals. A later analysis reported that several top co-occurrence clusters appeared linked to parvovirus B19, influenza, CMV and Epstein-Barr virus. Three of the identified cytomegalovirus-associated TCR beta chains were confirmed in vitro to be specific for cytomegalovirus antigens. Because counts were too low, approximately 15 rarely observed V segments, including chromosome 9 orphons, were excluded from the earlier analysis of fewer than 650 of the donors. At a false discovery rate of 0.05, a later analysis linked 16,951 TCR beta sequences to specific HLA alleles. Only TCR beta chains were sequenced in this cohort, and the absence of alpha or paired-chain data limited detectable features. An earlier analysis of 450 to 750 of the donors showed that most TCR beta V segments appeared in productive rearrangements either about 87% or about 30% of the time, which broadly matched IMGT annotations. In a later analysis, TCR association rates were found to vary across HLA loci, with the most associated TCRs seen for DRB1 alleles and the fewest for HLA-C alleles. It was suggested by the authors that the approach could potentially be generalized to other disease states and immunological phenotypes. Immune exposure information for the cohort was limited to CMV serostatus. According to a later genetic analysis, donors in an Asian-associated ancestry cluster had fewer N-insertions in productive TCRs than the roughly 670-donor mean. A further reported finding was that TCR beta sequences accurately predicted the HLA-A and HLA-B alleles for most subjects in the first cohort. In the study, 150 to 200 TCR beta chains were listed as associated with cytomegalovirus. In a later genetic analysis, a missense DCLRE1C variant was associated with V-gene and J-gene trimming of TCR beta chains, and the association was replicated in an independent cohort. When HLA alleles, especially DR and DQ, strongly co-occurred, TCR associations were difficult to assign to individual alleles. The 87-base-pair reads could not distinguish some IMGT-functional V segments, including TRBV6-2 and TRBV6-3, so those segments were excluded.

The cohort was made up of around 720 healthy bone marrow donors. At the time of sampling, all cohort members were nominally healthy, though unrecorded immune exposures were likely present. The donor tested CMV seronegative, placing the donor among the 350 or so seronegative members of the cohort. Each donor provided a peripheral blood sample, and peripheral blood mononuclear cells were used for TCR beta sequencing. The Qiagen DNeasy Blood Extraction Kit was used to extract genomic DNA from the blood cell samples. Trimming accounts for 6 bases at V and 4 bases at J, while the number of junction bases matched to no gene is 8. The germline V gene supplies CDR1 MNHEY and CDR2 SVGAGI. Reading from cysteine to phenylalanine, the CDR3 counts 14 amino acids. CDR3 DNA only is kept here, 42 bases in frame from base 1. Library prep was done by the immunoSEQ multiplex PCR assay. A mixture of 60 forward primers for TCR Vbeta segments and 13 reverse primers for TCR Jbeta segments was used in the multiplex PCR. A multiplex PCR assay on genomic DNA amplified the CDR3 region of rearranged TCR beta genes. The Illumina HiSeq System was used to sequence the amplified TCR beta libraries as 87-base-pair reads. The source study handled its data this way. A later analysis tallied 75 million to 95 million unique TCR beta chains across the 660 or so repertoires, and some 10 million of those chains were shared by two or more donors. To remove PCR and sequencing errors, raw reads were error-corrected and collapsed into unique sequences using a nearest-neighbor algorithm that merged closely related sequences. V, D and J gene segments were assigned by aligning CDR3 sequences to IMGT reference sequences. For a sequence to be retained, at least a six-nucleotide match to both a V gene segment and a J gene segment was required. A rearrangement counted as productive if the CDR3 had no stop codons and remained in frame with V and J, and every other rearrangement counted as non-productive. CDR3 was defined according to IMGT convention as the region running from the second conserved V-encoded cysteine to the conserved J-encoded phenylalanine. In an earlier analysis of 550 to 650 of the donors, sequences lacking an unambiguous match to a single V gene segment were excluded. In an earlier analysis of a few hundred of the donors, V segments were called functional above 56.7% productive rearrangements and were called segregating when the between-donor standard deviation exceeded 5%. A statistical classification framework was developed to diagnose cytomegalovirus status using the catalog of TCR beta chain sequences. In a later analysis, V and J genes were assigned by comparing TCR nucleotide sequences against IMGT/GENE-DB human TR gene sequences. In a later analysis, CDR3 sequences and most-parsimonious VDJ recombination scenarios were assigned using the TCRdist pipeline. In a later analysis, each TCR beta chain was defined by its CDR3 amino acid sequence together with its V-gene family, and reads lacking a unique V-gene family were excluded. In a later analysis, nearly 600 highly shared, low-generation-probability nucleotide sequences were removed to address suspected cross-contamination and a sequencing artifact. In a later analysis, a clonal expansion index was calculated for each public chain from normalized within-repertoire ranks of inferred template counts. A later analysis computed generation probabilities with a VDJ recombination model fitted to out-of-frame rearrangements, and checked the results against IGoR. In a later analysis, hypergeometric tests were used to score TCR-TCR, TCR-HLA and TCR-CMV co-occurrence, with a repertoire-size bias correction applied to TCR pairs. False discovery rates were estimated in a later analysis by permuting HLA or CMV assignments 20 times. In a later analysis, co-occurring TCRs were grouped using DBSCAN, with TCRdist sequence similarity added in when clustering inside HLA-allele-positive subsets. Repertoires with fewer than 30,000 or more than 120,000 public chains, plus five repertoires with anomalous nucleotide sharing, were excluded from co-occurrence clustering. Here the immuneACCESS table is served through TCRdb, limited to in-frame sequences with V and J called. Missing clones are a known gap in these copies; in checked studies unresolved V genes cover under half, and the rest lacks a known reason. That table is the source of V, J and clone size, and D and trimming were worked out from the DNA. The sample yields 150,000 to 200,000 clones; roughly 85% were counted once. Clones ranked in the top ten supply 1.5% to 2% of the sample.

The sequence was obtained from a woman aged 18-29 years in good health and CMV-seronegative. Source material: PBMCs. The receptor chain draws on TRBV6-5 and TRBJ1-2, with TRBD1 matching 7 junction bases. The CDR3 here reads CASSTDRRLYGYTF. The DNA sequence is TGTGCCAGCAGCACGGACAGGCGCCTCTATGGCTACACCTTC.